A single sample is the source of the 30 T cell receptor beta chains below, sequenced in a study of blood T cell repertoires in COVID-19. Sequencing used immunoSEQ multiplex PCR; TCRdb keeps in-frame clones, though not all of them. The sample contains about 180,000 clones, 85% to 90% of which appear only once. Sequenced material: peripheral blood. These receptors all stem from a woman in her twenties or thirties with active or convalescent COVID-19.

The chain employs TRBV2 and TRBJ2-1; tentative D call: TRBD1 (6 bases). CDR3 size: 17 residues. The V gene lost 7 bases and the J gene lost 7 bases, with 26 bases spanning the gap. The germline V gene has CDR1 SNHLY and CDR2 FYNNEI. As DNA, the CDR3 is TGTGCCAGCACCAAATGGGGCAGGGGCGATCGGCGGAATGAGCAGTTCTTC. Its protein is CASTKWGRGDRRNEQFF.

This clone has a handful of counts. J is TRBJ1-1 and V is TRBV4-1; D is undetermined. The CDR3 contains 15 residues. V dropped 0 bases and J dropped 4 bases, with 12 bases sitting between them. Germline V gives CDR1 MGHRA, CDR2 YSYEKL. CDR3 protein: CASSQDRVEATEAFF. For the CDR3, the DNA is TGCGCCAGCAGCCAAGATCGAGTCGAGGCCACTGAAGCTTTCTTT.

This sequence joins TRBV10-3 and TRBJ2-5, with 11 nucleotides matching TRBD2. Germline V lookup: CDR1 ENHRY, CDR2 SYGVKD. The CDR3 sequence is 16 residues long. Trimming took 0 bases from V and 0 from J; bases not matched to a gene: 0. CDR3 coding DNA: TGTGCCATCAGTGAGTCGACTAGCGGGGACCAAGAGACCCAGTACTTC. It codes for CAISESTSGDQETQYF.

J is TRBJ1-5 and V is TRBV4-2; 7 bases are a match to TRBD1. The V and J ends lost 3 bases and 7 bases, in that order; junction bases with no gene match: 6. There are 14 residues in the CDR3. Germline lookup yields CDR1 LGHNA and CDR2 YNFKEQ. The CDR3 DNA reads TGTGCCAGCAGCCAGGGGACAGCAGGACAGCCCCAGCATTTT. Its protein product is CASSQGTAGQPQHF.

J is TRBJ2-7 and V is TRBV7-2; the D gene is possibly TRBD2 (7 bases). Germline V gene lookup returns CDR1 SGHTA and CDR2 FQGNSA. Trimming shortened V by 3 bases and J by 4 bases, and 16 bases separated the two germline ends. This CDR3 comprises 15 residues. CDR3 loop: CASSLGASGPYEQYF. Written as DNA, the CDR3 is TGTGCCAGCAGCTTGGGGGCTAGCGGACCTTACGAGCAGTACTTC.

The chain employs TRBV5-1 and TRBJ1-4; TRBD1 might be the D (6 bases). This CDR3 is 15 amino acids long. Looked up from germline, CDR1 is SGHRS and CDR2 is YFSETQ. V was clipped by 0 bases and J by 8 bases, with 14 bases between them. The CDR3 loop is CASSLVGQLGEKLFF. The CDR3 bases are TGCGCCAGCAGCTTGGTTGGACAGTTGGGGGAAAAACTGTTTTTT.

The sample holds a few counts of this clone. V gene TRBV27 combines with J gene TRBJ1-5; D gene unclear. The CDR3 loop spans 15 amino acids. The V gene lost 3 bases and the J gene lost 0 bases, with 9 bases spanning the gap. CDR1 is MNHEY and CDR2 is SMNVEV in the germline V gene (reference sequence). CDR3 DNA sequence: TGTGCCAGCAGTTTTAAGCCTTATAGCAATCAGCCCCAGCATTTT. Protein: CASSFKPYSNQPQHF.

V and J are TRBV19 and TRBJ1-4, with D possibly TRBD1 on 6 matching bases. Trimming shortened V by 3 bases and J by 6 bases, and 17 bases separated the two germline ends. The CDR3 totals 16 residues. Germline V CDR1 and CDR2: LNHDA, SQIVND (reference sequence). The CDR3 DNA reads TGTGCCAGTAGTATTTGGGCGGACAGCCGAGATGAAAAACTGTTTTTT. It codes for CASSIWADSRDEKLFF.

The CDR3 is CASSPSGTGGQPQHF. The CDR3 region has the DNA TGTGCCAGCAGCCCTTCTGGGACAGGGGGGCAGCCCCAGCATTTT. The chain employs TRBV27 and TRBJ1-5; 11 bases align to TRBD1. Trimming removed 6 bases from V and 7 bases from J; junction bases left unmatched: 8. Germline lookup yields CDR1 MNHEY and CDR2 SMNVEV (reference sequence). The CDR3 consists of 15 residues.

The V call is TRBV5-1, the J call TRBJ1-1, with 9 bases aligning to TRBD1. J was trimmed by 4 bases and V by 3 bases; bases with no gene match: 7. The germline V gene encodes CDR1 SGHRS and CDR2 YFSETQ. The CDR3 extends over 15 amino acids. CDR3 residues: CASSSSTGGVTEAFF. The CDR3 DNA follows: TGCGCCAGCAGCTCCTCGACAGGGGGTGTCACTGAAGCTTTCTTT.

The gene calls are TRBV9 and TRBJ1-1; the D is unclear. Between the trimmed V and J ends, which lost 0 bases and 4 bases, there was a span of 10 bases. From germline, CDR1 is SGDLS and CDR2 YYNGEE. This CDR3 is built from 14 residues. The CDR3 bases are TGTGCCAGCAGCGTAGTTCAGGATGGCACTGAAGCTTTCTTT. Encoded protein: CASSVVQDGTEAFF.

The V gene is TRBV9, the J gene TRBJ2-3; 14 bases are a match to TRBD2. The length of the CDR3 is 16 residues. Germline lookup yields CDR1 SGDLS and CDR2 YYNGEE. V lost 0 bases to trimming and J lost 3 bases; unmatched junction nucleotides: 0. Written as DNA, the CDR3 is TGTGCCAGCAGCGTAGGGACTAGCGGGGGGACAGATACGCAGTATTTT. Amino acids: CASSVGTSGGTDTQYF. The entire variable domain, with the rest obtained from reference TRBV9 and TRBJ2-3, is as follows: DSGVTQTPKHLITATGQRVTLRCSPRSGDLSVYWYQQSLDQGLQFLIQYYNGEERAKGNILERFSAQQFPDLHSELNLSSLELGDSALYFCASSVGTSGGTDTQYFGPGTRLTVL.

The chain joins TRBV20-1 to TRBJ1-2; D is uncertain. Germline loops: CDR1 DFQATT, CDR2 SNEGSKA (reference sequence). V lost 4 bases and J 6 bases, leaving 9 bases between the germline ends. The CDR3 runs to 11 residues. The CDR3 sequence: CSATSPDGYTF. CDR3 in DNA: TGCAGTGCTACATCCCCGGATGGCTACACCTTC.

CDR3 region: CASSSPGAYGYTF. The CDR3 bases are TGTGCCAGCAGTTCTCCGGGAGCCTATGGCTACACCTTC. The chain links TRBV28 to TRBJ1-2; D remains unclear. The CDR3 covers 13 residues. The germline V gene has CDR1 MDHEN and CDR2 SYDVKM. V was shortened by 4 bases and J by 4 bases, with 10 bases between the two germline ends.

There are a few counts of this clone. J is TRBJ1-1 and V is TRBV9, with 9 bases that match TRBD1. Germline CDR1 and CDR2: SGDLS and YYNGEE. Trimming removed 1 base from V and 5 bases from J; junction bases left unmatched: 6. This CDR3 spans 15 amino acids. CDR3 amino acids: CASSVTGGGWTEAFF. CDR3 DNA: TGTGCCAGCAGCGTAACAGGGGGCGGATGGACTGAAGCTTTCTTT.

This clone was observed a handful of times. The chain joins TRBV11-2 to TRBJ1-2; 7 bases align to TRBD1. Per the germline V gene, CDR1 is SGHAT and CDR2 is FQNNGV. The CDR3 length is 15 residues. The V gene end was trimmed by 5 bases and the J gene end by 2 bases; junction bases not matched to a gene: 8. CDR3 sequence: CASSAGPGGNYGYTF. The CDR3, as DNA: TGTGCCAGCAGCGCGGGACCAGGGGGAAACTATGGCTACACCTTC. Using reference TRBV11-2 and TRBJ1-2 for the parts outside the CDR3, the full variable domain is EAGVAQSPRYKIIEKRQSVAFWCNPISGHATLYWYQQILGQGPKLLIQFQNNGVVDDSQLPKDRFSAERLKGVDSTLKIQPAKLEDSAVYLCASSAGPGGNYGYTFGSGTRLTVV.

The chain has TRBV5-1 and TRBJ2-1, with 8 bases that match TRBD2. CDR1 is SGHRS and CDR2 is YFSETQ in the germline V gene. The CDR3 covers 16 residues. After removal of 2 bases from V and 6 bases from J, the junction contained 10 bases not matched to a gene. The CDR3 reads CASSFTGVREGNEQFF. The CDR3 nucleotides read TGCGCCAGCAGCTTCACAGGCGTTCGGGAGGGCAATGAGCAGTTCTTC.

V usage is TRBV6-5 and J usage is TRBJ1-1; D unclear. CDR3 length: 14 residues. Germline loops: CDR1 MNHEY, CDR2 SVGAGI. V shed 2 bases and J shed 2 bases, with 9 bases lying between them. Written as DNA, the CDR3 is TGTGCCAGCAGTTACAACGATAGAAACACTGAAGCTTTCTTT. Its translation: CASSYNDRNTEAFF.

The rearrangement uses TRBV2 and TRBJ1-1; a possible D gene is TRBD1 (6 bases). The CDR3 runs to 14 residues. Germline V gives CDR1 SNHLY, CDR2 FYNNEI. Trimming took off 2 bases at V and 4 bases at J, with 11 bases between the two ends. CDR3 nucleotides: TGTGCCAGCAGTGAAATAGGGGGTGGCACTGAAGCTTTCTTT. Protein product: CASSEIGGGTEAFF.

The CDR3 spells CASSQSGGWNTEAFF. The CDR3 coding sequence is TGCGCCAGCAGCCAATCCGGGGGATGGAACACTGAAGCTTTCTTT. V is TRBV4-1 and J is TRBJ1-1; D possibly corresponds to TRBD1 (5 bases). Deletions cut 2 bases from V and 1 base from J, with 11 bases between. The CDR3 totals 15 residues. Germline V gives CDR1 MGHRA, CDR2 YSYEKL.

This chain uses TRBV4-1 with TRBJ2-1; D call uncertain. Germline CDR1 reads MGHRA; CDR2 reads YSYEKL. V was cut by 5 bases and J by 12 bases, with 14 bases left in between. The CDR3 runs 12 residues. In DNA form, the CDR3 reads TGCGCCAGCAGCTCCACAGCATTGGTGCAGTTCTTC. This gives the protein CASSSTALVQFF.

The genes are TRBV6-5 and TRBJ2-1; 8 bases match TRBD2. This CDR3 has 15 residues. The V gene end was trimmed by 7 bases and the J gene end by 4 bases; junction bases not matched to a gene: 9. Germline V gene data show CDR1 as MNHEY and CDR2 as SVGAGI. The CDR3 is CASIQGLAEYNEQFF. Here the CDR3 DNA reads TGTGCCAGCATCCAAGGACTAGCAGAGTACAATGAGCAGTTCTTC.

This chain connects TRBV7-2 to TRBJ2-7, with 9 bases aligning to TRBD2. CDR1 is SGHTA, CDR2 FQGNSA, per germline. The CDR3 length is 14 residues. After removal of 2 bases from V and 4 bases from J, the junction contained 3 bases not matched to a gene. CDR3 bases: TGTGCCAGCAGCTTACTAGCGGGAACGTACGAGCAGTACTTC. As protein: CASSLLAGTYEQYF.

V is TRBV15 and J is TRBJ1-2; 9 bases line up with TRBD1. CDR1 is LNHNV and CDR2 is YYDKDF in the germline V gene (reference sequence). This CDR3 comprises 15 residues. Germline trimming cut 3 bases from V and 8 bases from J; bases unmatched to any gene: 10. For the CDR3, the DNA is TGTGCCACCAGCAGGGACAGGGGACAATTCTGGGGCTACACCTTC. Its translation is CATSRDRGQFWGYTF.

V gene TRBV6-5 combines with J gene TRBJ1-4; 7 bases align to TRBD1. V lost 6 bases, J lost 4 bases, and 5 bases stayed unmatched. The CDR3 totals 14 residues. Looked up from germline, CDR1 is MNHEY and CDR2 is SVGAGI. The CDR3 reads CASRGTANNEKLFF. The CDR3 DNA is TGTGCCAGCAGGGGGACAGCCAATAATGAAAAACTGTTTTTT.

The J gene is TRBJ2-1, the V gene TRBV28, with 11 positions matching TRBD2. The CDR3 extends over 17 amino acids. The V gene end was trimmed by 5 bases and the J gene end by 2 bases; junction bases not matched to a gene: 8. In germline, CDR1 is MDHEN, CDR2 SYDVKM. The CDR3 bases are TGTGCCAGCAGTCAAAGTAGACTAGCGGGAACCTACAATGAGCAGTTCTTC. The encoded protein is CASSQSRLAGTYNEQFF.

This chain joins TRBV11-3 and TRBJ1-6; TRBD1 matches 10 bases. V was clipped by 4 bases and J by 2 bases; unmatched bases: 2. The CDR3 is 16 residues long. Germline lookup yields CDR1 SGHNT and CDR2 YENEEA. CDR3 sequence (DNA): TGTGCCAGCAGCTCTGGACAGGGGGCCTATAATTCACCCCTCCACTTT. Protein product: CASSSGQGAYNSPLHF.

This clone was recorded a few times. The chain carries TRBV25-1 and TRBJ1-5; D might be TRBD1 (5 bases). The CDR3 is 16 amino acids. In germline, CDR1 is MGHDK, CDR2 SYGVNS. The V end was cut by 5 bases, the J end by 7 bases, with 21 bases between. CDR3: CASSNELRGGGQPQHF. For the CDR3, the DNA is TGTGCCAGCAGTAATGAATTGAGGGGAGGAGGCCAGCCCCAGCATTTT.

The V and J genes are TRBV19 and TRBJ2-1; D is perhaps TRBD1 (5 bases). CDR1 is LNHDA, CDR2 SQIVND, per germline (reference sequence). The CDR3 is 15 amino acids. V was pared by 3 bases and J by 4 bases, with 13 bases between. The CDR3, as DNA: TGTGCCAGTAGTATTGGCCAGGGTCGATACAATGAGCAGTTCTTC. It codes for CASSIGQGRYNEQFF.

The chain recombines TRBV7-6 with TRBJ2-2; TRBD1 is a possible D gene (5 bases). With 1 base removed from V and 1 base from J, the gap between germline ends came to 10 bases. The germline CDR1 and CDR2 sequences are SGHVS and FNYEAQ. The CDR3 is 16 amino acids. As DNA, the CDR3 is TGTGCCAGCAGCTTAGTAGGGGCCATGAACACCGGGGAGCTGTTTTTT. Protein product: CASSLVGAMNTGELFF.